Shown below are 21 T cell receptor beta chains from a single sample sequenced in a study of blood T cell repertoires in COVID-19 (dated by TCRdb to about 2020). The library was produced with the immunoSEQ multiplex PCR assay. TCRdb stores this immuneACCESS table with in-frame sequences only. Part of the clones is absent; in the studies checked, under half of the shortfall reflects unresolved V genes, and no reason is known for the rest. In all, the sample holds about 120,000 clones, and just under 90% of those were seen once. Around 2.1% of the sample goes to the ten largest clones. Sequenced material: peripheral blood. These receptors originate from a woman between 50 and 59 years old with acute or convalescent COVID-19.

A few counts support this clone. V usage is TRBV27 and J usage is TRBJ1-2; 9 bases match TRBD1. Germline loops: CDR1 MNHEY, CDR2 SMNVEV (reference sequence). The CDR3 runs to 14 residues. The J segment lost 2 bases and the V segment lost 6 bases, leaving 4 bases of the junction unmatched. For the CDR3, the DNA is TGTGCCAGCAGCTGGGACAGGGACAACTATGGCTACACCTTC. It translates to CASSWDRDNYGYTF.

V usage is TRBV5-1 and J usage is TRBJ2-7; 8 bases line up with TRBD1. Germline CDR1 reads SGHRS; CDR2 reads YFSETQ. J gave up 3 bases and V 4 bases, and 9 bases lay outside the gene matches. This CDR3 contains 15 residues. The CDR3 DNA is TGCGCCAGCAGCGGGGGACAGGATAATCGCTACGAGCAGTACTTC. This encodes CASSGGQDNRYEQYF.

The chain has TRBV6-2 or TRBV6-3 and TRBJ2-1; TRBD1 is a possible D gene (5 bases). Per germline, CDR1 MNHEY and CDR2 SVGEGT. This CDR3 is built from 12 residues. V was shortened by 6 bases and J by 6 bases, with 9 bases between the two germline ends. CDR3 nucleotide sequence: TGTGCCAGCAGCCACAGGCCCAATGAGCAGTTCTTC. It encodes CASSHRPNEQFF.

This sequence joins TRBV29-1 and TRBJ1-2; 9 nucleotides align to TRBD1. CDR1 and CDR2 (germline): SQVTM, ANQGSEA. The V segment lost 6 bases and the J segment 7 bases; nucleotides outside the gene matches: 6. CDR3 size: 12 residues. CDR3 DNA sequence: TGCAGCGTCAACAGGGGGCAGGGTGGCTACACCTTC. This sequence encodes CSVNRGQGGYTF.

This chain links TRBV5-4 with TRBJ1-1; D is unresolved. In germline, CDR1 is SGHNT, CDR2 YYREEE (reference sequence). Trimming removed 0 bases at V and 1 base at J, with 4 bases between. CDR3 size: 13 residues. CDR3 DNA: TGTGCCAGCAGCTTGGGAGGGAACACTGAAGCTTTCTTT. It translates to CASSLGGNTEAFF.

The genes are TRBV13 and TRBJ1-4; the D gene is possibly TRBD1 (6 bases). CDR3 length: 13 residues. Trimming removed 5 bases from V and 6 bases from J, with 10 bases in between. The germline CDR1 and CDR2 sequences are PRHDT and FYEKMQ (reference sequence). The CDR3 here is CASSRGHDEKLFF. The DNA of the CDR3 is TGTGCCAGCAGCCGGGGACATGATGAAAAACTGTTTTTT.

J is TRBJ2-5 and V is TRBV2, with 9 bases aligning to TRBD2. Germline-derived CDR1 and CDR2 are SNHLY and FYNNEI. This CDR3 is 13 amino acids long. The V segment lost 6 bases and the J segment 5 bases; nucleotides outside the gene matches: 4. This chain's CDR3 is CASRGLAGETQYF. The CDR3 DNA is TGTGCCAGCAGGGGACTAGCTGGGGAGACCCAGTACTTC. The whole variable domain, remainder taken from reference TRBV2 and TRBJ2-5, is EPEVTQTPSHQVTQMGQEVILRCVPISNHLYFYWYRQILGQKVEFLVSFYNNEISEKSEIFDDQFSVERPDGSNFTLKIRSTKLEDSAMYFCASRGLAGETQYFGPGTRLLVL.

The chain couples TRBV27 to TRBJ2-3; 7 nucleotides line up with TRBD1. In germline, CDR1 is MNHEY, CDR2 SMNVEV (reference sequence). The trim removed 0 bases at V and 1 base at J, leaving 4 bases unmatched. The CDR3 loop spans 16 amino acids. The CDR3 sequence: CASSLSLRGRTDTQYF. In DNA form, the CDR3 reads TGTGCCAGCAGTTTATCGCTGAGGGGGCGCACAGATACGCAGTATTTT.

The chain is built from TRBV19 and TRBJ1-2, with 8 bases identical to TRBD1. There are 15 residues in the CDR3. CDR1 is LNHDA and CDR2 is SQIVND in the germline V gene (reference sequence). With V trimmed by 5 bases and J by 2 bases, 7 bases remained unmatched. CDR3 in amino acids: CASSWGTGVNYGYTF. The CDR3 DNA is TGTGCCAGTAGTTGGGGGACAGGAGTGAACTATGGCTACACCTTC.

This chain links TRBV12-3 or TRBV12-4 with TRBJ1-1; 11 nucleotides align to TRBD1. The CDR3 is 12 residues long. Germline trimming cut 3 bases from V and 13 bases from J; bases unmatched to any gene: 4. This CDR3 is CASSFSGTGGFF. The CDR3, as DNA: TGTGCCAGCAGTTTCTCCGGGACAGGGGGTTTCTTT.

The CDR3 protein is CATQRDRGNTQYF. DNA of the CDR3: TGCGCCACCCAAAGGGACAGGGGAAATACGCAGTATTTT. The rearrangement links TRBV5-1 to TRBJ2-3; 10 bases align to TRBD1. Germline V gene sequence: CDR1 SGHRS, CDR2 YFSETQ. The trim removed 9 bases at V and 7 bases at J, leaving 8 bases unmatched. The CDR3 consists of 13 residues.

The rearrangement uses TRBV7-3 and TRBJ2-1; tentatively, D is TRBD2 (6 bases). The germline V and J ends were trimmed by 5 bases and 8 bases, with 22 bases remaining between them. Germline V lookup: CDR1 SGHTA, CDR2 FQGTGA. The CDR3 runs to 16 residues. CDR3: CASSPKLAPAGDEQFF. The CDR3 DNA is TGTGCCAGCAGCCCGAAGCTAGCGCCCGCTGGGGATGAGCAGTTCTTC.

This clone was observed a few times. The chain has TRBV5-6 and TRBJ1-5; maybe TRBD1 (6 bases). V lost 4 bases and J 3 bases, leaving 14 bases between the germline ends. CDR1 SGHDT and CDR2 YYEEEE come from the germline V gene. CDR3 length: 15 residues. The CDR3 spells CASSVFRDTNQPQHF. The CDR3 coding sequence is TGTGCCAGCAGCGTTTTCCGGGACACCAATCAGCCCCAGCATTTT.

The chain has TRBV4-3 and TRBJ1-4; 9 bases match TRBD1. From germline, CDR1 is LGHNA and CDR2 YSLEER. V was clipped by 3 bases and J by 8 bases; unmatched bases: 4. The CDR3 has 14 residues. The CDR3 DNA reads as TGCGCCAGCAGCCACTGGACAGGGGACGAAAAACTGTTTTTT. Its translation is CASSHWTGDEKLFF.

The CDR3 nucleotides read TGTGCCAGCAGCTTCGCGCTAGCGGACCACAATGAGCAGTTCTTC. Translation gives CASSFALADHNEQFF. The gene calls are TRBV7-3 and TRBJ2-1, with 7 bases identical to TRBD2. Germline-derived CDR1 and CDR2 are SGHTA and FQGTGA. The V and J ends lost 3 bases and 5 bases, in that order; junction bases with no gene match: 7. CDR3 length equals 15 residues. Drawing the rest from reference TRBV7-3 and TRBJ2-1, the complete variable domain is GAGVSQTPSNKVTEKGKYVELRCDPISGHTALYWYRQSLGQGPEFLIYFQGTGAADDSGLPNDRFFAVRPEGSVSTLKIQRTERGDSAVYLCASSFALADHNEQFFGPGTRLTVL.

This clone was found once. The chain joins TRBV29-1 to TRBJ1-1; TRBD1 aligns across 8 bases. The germline gives CDR1 SQVTM, CDR2 ANQGSEA. The trim removed 2 bases at V and 4 bases at J, leaving 3 bases unmatched. The CDR3 has 13 residues. In DNA, the CDR3 is TGCAGCGTTGAACTGGACAGGGCCACTGAAGCTTTCTTT. It codes for CSVELDRATEAFF.

V is TRBV5-1 and J is TRBJ2-1, with a weak D call TRBD2 (6 bases). This CDR3 region has 14 residues. V lost 1 base to trimming and J lost 9 bases, with 14 bases between them. Germline V gene data show CDR1 as SGHRS and CDR2 as YFSETQ. This CDR3 reads CASSLLADNGEQFF. The DNA of the CDR3 is TGCGCCAGCAGCTTGTTAGCGGACAACGGTGAGCAGTTCTTC.

A single count supports this clone. J is TRBJ1-4 and V is TRBV30; the D gene is possibly TRBD1 (5 bases). This CDR3 is built from 13 residues. The V and J ends lost 2 bases and 8 bases respectively, with 12 bases between them. The germline V gene encodes CDR1 GTSNPN and CDR2 SVGIG (reference sequence). For the CDR3, the DNA is TGTGCCTGGAGTCCGGGGGGTCAGGAAAAACTGTTTTTT. It is translated as CAWSPGGQEKLFF.

This chain connects TRBV19 to TRBJ1-5; 7 nucleotides agree with TRBD1. CDR3 length: 14 residues. Germline CDR1 LNHDA, CDR2 SQIVND (reference sequence). J gave up 7 bases and V 1 base, and 4 bases lay outside the gene matches. CDR3 sequence: CASSIATGYQPQHF. As DNA, the CDR3 is TGTGCCAGTAGTATAGCGACAGGGTACCAGCCCCAGCATTTT.

This chain joins TRBV18 and TRBJ2-7; maybe TRBD1 (6 bases). Germline V lookup: CDR1 KGHSH, CDR2 LQKENI. This CDR3 is built from 15 residues. The V end lost 3 bases, the J end lost 0 bases, and 12 bases lay between the germline ends. The CDR3 is CASSPEDRFSYEQYF. The CDR3, as DNA: TGTGCCAGCTCACCCGAAGACAGGTTCTCCTACGAGCAGTACTTC. Full variable domain (missing parts from reference TRBV18 and TRBJ2-7): NAGVMQNPRHLVRRRGQEARLRCSPMKGHSHVYWYRQLPEEGLKFMVYLQKENIIDESGMPKERFSAEFPKEGPSILRIQQVVRGDSAAYFCASSPEDRFSYEQYFGPGTRLTVT.

In its sample, this clone was seen a few times. The chain combines TRBV7-2 with TRBJ2-3; the match to TRBD2 covers 9 bases. CDR1 and CDR2 (germline): SGHTA, FQGNSA. V gave up 5 bases and J gave up 2 bases; unmatched junction bases: 11. The CDR3 runs to 17 residues. CDR3 in DNA: TGTGCCAGCAGCCTCCTCCTCGGCGGGAGGGCCACAGATACGCAGTATTTT. Its protein is CASSLLLGGRATDTQYF.